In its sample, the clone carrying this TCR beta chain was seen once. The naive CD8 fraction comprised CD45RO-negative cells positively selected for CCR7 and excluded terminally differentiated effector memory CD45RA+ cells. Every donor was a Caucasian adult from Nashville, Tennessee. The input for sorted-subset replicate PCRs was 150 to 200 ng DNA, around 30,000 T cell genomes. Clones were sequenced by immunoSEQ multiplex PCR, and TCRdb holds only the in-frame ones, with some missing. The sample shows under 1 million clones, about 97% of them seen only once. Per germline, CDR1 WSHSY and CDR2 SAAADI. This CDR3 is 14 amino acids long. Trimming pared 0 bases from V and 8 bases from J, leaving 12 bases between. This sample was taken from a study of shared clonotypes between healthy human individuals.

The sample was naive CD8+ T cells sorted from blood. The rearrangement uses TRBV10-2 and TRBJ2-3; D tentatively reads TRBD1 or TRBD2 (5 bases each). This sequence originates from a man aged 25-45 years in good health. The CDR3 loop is CASSESGDRGTQYF. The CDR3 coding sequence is TGCGCCAGCAGTGAGTCGGGGGACCGTGGTACGCAGTATTTT.